A single sample is the source of the 30 T cell receptor beta chains below, sequenced in a study of T cells in Graves' hyperthyroidism and ophthalmopathy. What was amplified from RNA transcripts were TCR beta CDR3 regions. The HTBI primer set drove a first-round RT-PCR of the TCR CDR3. A single record per CDR3 protein comes from TCRdb applying MiXCR to the multiplex PCR reads. The sample holds about 570,000 distinct CDR3 sequences, 46% seen once. The sequenced material came from peripheral blood or thyroid tissue (not recorded which). The receptors here all came from an adult woman with Graves' disease, either hyperthyroidism or ophthalmopathy (not recorded which).

V gene TRBV4-1 combines with J gene TRBJ1-4; unclear D gene. Germline V CDR1 and CDR2: MGHRA, YSYEKL. The germline V and J ends were trimmed by 1 base and 5 bases, with 17 bases remaining between them. CDR3 size: 17 residues. CDR3 in DNA: TGCGCCAGCAGCCAAGGCGAGACACACCTACTAAATGAAAAACTGTTTTTT. Its translation is CASSQGETHLLNEKLFF.

This clonotype came up many times. The genes are TRBV5-1 and TRBJ2-6; TRBD1 agrees at 8 bases. Germline CDR1 is SGHRS and CDR2 is YFSETQ. Trimming took 2 bases from V and 2 from J; bases not matched to a gene: 9. This CDR3 region has 18 residues. The CDR3 DNA is TGCGCCAGCAGCTTAGCAGACAGGGGTCTCCCTGGGGCCAACGTCCTGACTTTC. Its protein is CASSLADRGLPGANVLTF.

This clonotype was picked up a small number of times. The rearrangement links TRBV9 to TRBJ1-2; D call uncertain. The V gene lost 3 bases and the J gene lost 12 bases, with 21 bases spanning the gap. The CDR3 runs to 14 residues. Germline assignment: CDR1 SGDLS and CDR2 YYNGEE. The DNA of the CDR3 is TGTGCCAGCAGCGAAGGGTACAGATCCTCTGGAAACACCTTC. It yields the protein CASSEGYRSSGNTF.

This chain uses TRBV10-3 with TRBJ2-5, with TRBD2 matching 11 bases. The CDR3 extends over 14 amino acids. The ends lost 6 bases at V and 2 bases at J; junction bases unmatched: 2. Germline CDR1 ENHRY, CDR2 SYGVKD. For the CDR3, the DNA is TGTGCCATCAGAGGGACTAGCGGACAAGAGACCCAGTACTTC. This codes for CAIRGTSGQETQYF.

This clonotype was detected many times. The chain links TRBV20-1 to TRBJ1-1; D not resolved. There are 15 residues in the CDR3. Germline values: CDR1 DFQATT, CDR2 SNEGSKA (reference sequence). V gave up 1 base and J gave up 0 bases, with 12 bases separating them. The CDR3 nucleotides are TGCAGTGCTAGAGCGATCCTAACCATGAACACTGAAGCTTTCTTT. Protein product: CSARAILTMNTEAFF.

As regards this clonotype: At one of its ends the junction is not consistent with the germline gene, which may arise from a read error. The chain employs TRBV5-1 and TRBJ1-2; D is unclear. CDR1 is SGHRS and CDR2 is YFSETQ in the germline V gene. This CDR3 contains 14 residues. The CDR3 region has the DNA TGCGCCAGCAGCTTGACTGCTTCCGGCTATGGCTGCACCTTC. Protein product: CASSLTASGYGCTF.

This clonotype was recorded many times. The rearrangement links TRBV10-1 to TRBJ1-6; D may be TRBD1 (6 bases). Germline CDR1 reads WNHNN; CDR2 reads SYGVQD (reference sequence). V lost 3 bases, J lost 6 bases, and 9 bases lay in between. This CDR3 is 14 amino acids long. The CDR3: CASSEGQFNSPLHF. For the CDR3, the DNA is TGCGCCAGCAGTGAAGGACAGTTTAATTCACCCCTCCACTTT.

This clonotype showed up many times. This rearrangement joins TRBV19 to TRBJ1-2, with 10 bases lining up with TRBD1. Germline V gene sequence: CDR1 LNHDA, CDR2 SQIVND (reference sequence). This CDR3 region has 14 residues. The trim removed 7 bases at V and 4 bases at J, leaving 6 bases unmatched. CDR3 sequence reads: CASNPTGGVYGYTF. The CDR3, as DNA: TGTGCCAGTAACCCGACAGGGGGCGTCTATGGCTACACCTTC. The variable domain in full, completed from reference TRBV19 and TRBJ1-2, reads DGGITQSPKYLFRKEGQNVTLSCEQNLNHDAMYWYRQDPGQGLRLIYYSQIVNDFQKGDIAEGYSVSREKKESFPLTVTSAQKNPTAFYLCASNPTGGVYGYTFGSGTRLTVV.

This clonotype was counted between two and nine times. Germline and junction disagree at one end, which may indicate a read error. The V call is TRBV9, the J call TRBJ1-5; D is undetermined. The CDR3 contains 14 residues. CDR1 and CDR2 (germline): SGDLS, YYNGEE. The CDR3 region is CASSLDGREQPQHF. CDR3 DNA sequence: TGCGCCAGCAGCTTGGACGGACGGGAACAGCCCCAGCATTTT.

The V and J genes are TRBV20-1 and TRBJ1-2; a possible D gene is TRBD1 (5 bases). Germline CDR1 and CDR2: DFQATT and SNEGSKA (reference sequence). The CDR3 extends over 13 amino acids. With 0 bases removed from V and 7 bases from J, the gap between germline ends came to 12 bases. The CDR3 coding sequence is TGCAGTGCTAGAGACATACGGGGGGTTGGCTACACCTTC. It codes for CSARDIRGVGYTF.

CDR3 sequence reads: CASRPDSGLSSVYEQYF. DNA for the CDR3: TGTGCCAGCAGACCGGATTCGGGGTTATCCTCAGTCTACGAGCAGTACTTC. The V gene is TRBV2, the J gene TRBJ2-7; a weak D match, TRBD2 (5 bases). The germline gives CDR1 SNHLY, CDR2 FYNNEI. V was shortened by 6 bases and J by 3 bases, with 24 bases between the two germline ends. This CDR3 has 17 amino acids.

This clonotype was recorded at least ten times. This rearrangement joins TRBV19 to TRBJ2-2; TRBD2 agrees at 11 bases. Germline CDR1 LNHDA, CDR2 SQIVND (reference sequence). The length of the CDR3 is 15 residues. Losses at the gene ends were 4 bases for V and 7 bases for J; bases not matched to a gene: 5. CDR3 bases: TGTGCCAGTAGTACAAGGGGACTAGCGGTCGGGGAGCTGTTTTTT. It specifies CASSTRGLAVGELFF.

V and J are TRBV15 and TRBJ2-5; the D is unclear. The germline CDR1 and CDR2 sequences are LNHNV and YYDKDF (reference sequence). The CDR3 is made up of 15 amino acids. The V gene lost 0 bases and the J gene lost 2 bases, with 10 bases spanning the gap. The chain's CDR3 is CATSRDRISQETQYF. In DNA form, the CDR3 reads TGTGCCACCAGCAGAGACAGGATTTCACAAGAGACCCAGTACTTC.

This clonotype was detected many times. The chain is built from TRBV12-3 or TRBV12-4 and TRBJ1-1; TRBD1 aligns across 9 bases. CDR3 size: 14 residues. The J segment lost 6 bases and the V segment lost 6 bases, leaving 8 bases of the junction unmatched. The CDR3 reads CASRAGTGFAEAFF. As DNA, the CDR3 is TGTGCCAGCAGGGCCGGGACAGGGTTTGCTGAAGCTTTCTTT.

CDR3 nucleotide sequence: TGCAGTGCTAACTATCACGGGGCGGGGGCCGCAGCTTTCTTT. As protein: CSANYHGAGAAAFF. This chain links TRBV20-1 with TRBJ1-1; D may be TRBD1 (6 bases). Between the trimmed V and J ends, which lost 4 bases and 10 bases, there was a span of 22 bases. Per the germline V gene, CDR1 is DFQATT and CDR2 is SNEGSKA (reference sequence). This CDR3 is 14 amino acids long.

The table lists this clonotype with many counts. J is TRBJ1-3 and V is TRBV7-9, with D perhaps matching TRBD1 (5 bases). This CDR3 region has 16 residues. V was trimmed by 7 bases and J by 0 bases, leaving 16 bases between them. Germline V gives CDR1 SEHNR, CDR2 FQNEAQ (reference sequence). The CDR3 nucleotides read TGTGCCAGCACCCTGGGGAGGGGATACTCTGGAAACACCATATATTTT. It translates to CASTLGRGYSGNTIYF.

This clonotype occurred many times. The chain is built from TRBV9 and TRBJ1-3; D is possibly TRBD1 (5 bases). The CDR3 contains 16 residues. The V gene's germline CDR1 is SGDLS and CDR2 YYNGEE. V was clipped by 3 bases and J by 0 bases, with 13 bases between them. The CDR3: CASSDGQGFSGNTIYF. CDR3 sequence (DNA): TGTGCCAGCAGCGATGGTCAGGGATTCTCTGGAAACACCATATATTTT.

The V call is TRBV6-1, the J call TRBJ1-6; 9 bases match TRBD1. The J segment lost 14 bases and the V segment lost 4 bases, leaving 9 bases of the junction unmatched. This CDR3 contains 14 residues. Germline CDR1 and CDR2: MNHNS and SASEGT. The CDR3 region has the DNA TGTGCCAGCAGTGCTACAGGGGGCATGGTTTCCCTCCACTTT. Protein sequence: CASSATGGMVSLHF.

This clonotype showed up just once. This chain connects TRBV10-1 to TRBJ2-7; 10 nucleotides align to TRBD1. The CDR3 contains 16 residues. The V gene's germline CDR1 is WNHNN and CDR2 SYGVQD (reference sequence). Trimming removed 4 bases from V and 2 bases from J; junction bases left unmatched: 8. The CDR3 reads CASSARVGTGAYEQYF. The CDR3 bases are TGCGCCAGCAGTGCCCGTGTAGGGACAGGGGCCTACGAGCAGTACTTC.

This clonotype occurred many times. The chain links TRBV19 to TRBJ2-7, with D perhaps given as TRBD1 or TRBD2 (6 bases each). With 6 bases removed from V and 2 bases from J, the gap between germline ends came to 26 bases. The germline V gene encodes CDR1 LNHDA and CDR2 SQIVND (reference sequence). This CDR3 is built from 18 residues. For the CDR3, the DNA is TGTGCCAGTAGAAACTCCCACGGCAGACTAGGGGGTACCTACGAGCAGTACTTC. It encodes CASRNSHGRLGGTYEQYF.

The rearrangement links TRBV19 to TRBJ2-6; 9 bases are shared with TRBD1. The V gene end was trimmed by 8 bases and the J gene end by 5 bases; junction bases not matched to a gene: 7. This CDR3 has 15 amino acids. Germline V gives CDR1 LNHDA, CDR2 SQIVND (reference sequence). The CDR3: CASAQGAPRANVLTF. In nucleotides, the CDR3 is TGTGCCAGTGCACAGGGGGCGCCAAGGGCCAACGTCCTGACTTTC.

This clonotype was picked up many times. The chain is built from TRBV29-1 and TRBJ1-1; no reliable D call. The germline V and J ends were trimmed by 6 bases and 1 base, with 6 bases remaining between them. This CDR3 contains 11 residues. Germline CDR1 SQVTM, CDR2 ANQGSEA. The CDR3 region has the DNA TGCAGCGTAGGGCAGAACACTGAAGCTTTCTTT. Amino acid sequence: CSVGQNTEAFF.

The V gene is TRBV10-3, the J gene TRBJ2-5; tentatively, D is TRBD1 or TRBD2 (6 bases each). Germline V lookup: CDR1 ENHRY, CDR2 SYGVKD. Trimming removed 2 bases at V and 4 bases at J, with 11 bases between. The CDR3 loop spans 14 amino acids. The DNA of the CDR3 is TGTGCCATCAGTGAGGAGGGGGGTCCAGAGACCCAGTACTTC. Amino acids: CAISEEGGPETQYF.

Many counts were recorded for this clonotype. V usage is TRBV2 and J usage is TRBJ1-2; D remains ambiguous. Trimming took 4 bases from V and 3 from J, leaving 24 bases between them. Germline CDR1 SNHLY, CDR2 FYNNEI. This CDR3 has 18 residues. CDR3 coding DNA: TGTGCCAGCAGTGGACGGATTAGAGGGCGCCCCCTTGACTATGGCTACACCTTC. Amino acids: CASSGRIRGRPLDYGYTF.

This clonotype has ten or more counts. The chain employs TRBV28 and TRBJ2-7; D might be TRBD1 or TRBD2, each matching 5 bases. Trimming cost V 5 bases and J 6 bases, with 14 bases left between them. CDR1 is MDHEN and CDR2 is SYDVKM in the germline V gene. The CDR3 runs to 13 residues. CDR3 coding DNA: TGTGCCAGCAGTGTCGGGACGATCCGCGAGCAGTACTTC. This encodes CASSVGTIREQYF.

This clonotype was seen repeatedly, ten times or more. This chain connects TRBV6-1 to TRBJ1-5, with D uncertain. CDR3 length: 13 residues. The germline CDR1 and CDR2 sequences are MNHNS and SASEGT. V was trimmed by 6 bases and J by 4 bases, leaving 10 bases between them. The CDR3 DNA reads TGTGCCAGCAGGCGACTGAAAAATCAGCCCCAGCATTTT. As protein: CASRRLKNQPQHF.

The rearrangement links TRBV20-1 to TRBJ2-5; 10 bases fit TRBD2. Germline V gives CDR1 DFQATT, CDR2 SNEGSKA (reference sequence). The V and J ends lost 6 bases and 3 bases, in that order; junction bases with no gene match: 10. The CDR3 is 15 residues long. CDR3 residues: CSATPIAGGEETQYF. In DNA, the CDR3 is TGCAGTGCAACGCCAATAGCGGGAGGTGAAGAGACCCAGTACTTC.

The chain links TRBV11-2 to TRBJ2-5, with 9 bases that match TRBD2. V dropped 6 bases and J dropped 7; count of bases not matched to a gene: 6. This CDR3 spans 13 amino acids. Per germline, CDR1 SGHAT and CDR2 FQNNGV. The CDR3: CASSPTAGGTQYF. CDR3 nucleotide sequence: TGTGCCAGCAGTCCGACAGCGGGAGGGACCCAGTACTTC.

This clonotype was found many times. Written as DNA, the CDR3 is TGTGCCAGCAGCCCCGGGGGACTAGCGGTGGGAGAGACCCAGTACTTC. Residues: CASSPGGLAVGETQYF. V and J are TRBV7-2 and TRBJ2-5, with 11 bases that match TRBD2. The V and J ends lost 5 bases and 4 bases, in that order; junction bases with no gene match: 9. The CDR3 covers 16 residues. Germline V gives CDR1 SGHTA, CDR2 FQGNSA. The full variable domain, rest sourced from reference TRBV7-2 and TRBJ2-5, is GAGVSQSPSNKVTEKGKDVELRCDPISGHTALYWYRQSLGQGLEFLIYFQGNSAPDKSGLPSDRFSAERTGGSVSTLTIQRTQQEDSAVYLCASSPGGLAVGETQYFGPGTRLLVL.

The V and J genes are TRBV29-1 and TRBJ1-5; D gene unclear. The CDR3 totals 16 residues. V lost 4 bases, J lost 11 bases, and 27 bases lay in between. CDR1 and CDR2 (germline): SQVTM, ANQGSEA. CDR3 protein: CSVAKLSGRAQETQHF. The CDR3 bases are TGCAGCGTTGCAAAGTTGAGCGGGAGGGCTCAAGAGACCCAGCATTTT.